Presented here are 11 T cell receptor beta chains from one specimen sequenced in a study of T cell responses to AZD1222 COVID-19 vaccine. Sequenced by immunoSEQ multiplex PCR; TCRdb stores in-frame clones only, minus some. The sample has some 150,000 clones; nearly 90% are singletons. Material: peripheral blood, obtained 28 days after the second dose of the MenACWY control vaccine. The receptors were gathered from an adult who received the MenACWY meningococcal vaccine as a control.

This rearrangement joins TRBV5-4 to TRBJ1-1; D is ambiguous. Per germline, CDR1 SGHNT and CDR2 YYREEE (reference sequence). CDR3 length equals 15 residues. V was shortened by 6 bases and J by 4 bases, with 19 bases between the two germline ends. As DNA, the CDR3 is TGTGCCAGCACCACCCCTCGTGATGGAATCACTGAAGCTTTCTTT. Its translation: CASTTPRDGITEAFF.

The CDR3 region is CASSPFFGGEETQYF. CDR3 DNA: TGTGCCAGCAGCCCCTTCTTTGGCGGAGAAGAGACCCAGTACTTC. The chain recombines TRBV6-5 with TRBJ2-5, with D hard to call. The germline gives CDR1 MNHEY, CDR2 SVGAGI. V lost 6 bases to trimming and J lost 3 bases, with 17 bases between them. CDR3 length equals 15 residues.

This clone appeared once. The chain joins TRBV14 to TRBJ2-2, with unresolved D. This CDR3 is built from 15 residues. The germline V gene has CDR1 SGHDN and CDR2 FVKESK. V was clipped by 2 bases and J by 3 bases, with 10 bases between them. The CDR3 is CASSQRQSDTGELFF. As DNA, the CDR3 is TGTGCCAGCAGCCAAAGGCAGAGCGACACCGGGGAGCTGTTTTTT. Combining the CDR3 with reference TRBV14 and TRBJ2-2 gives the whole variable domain EAGVTQFPSHSVIEKGQTVTLRCDPISGHDNLYWYRRVMGKEIKFLLHFVKESKQDESGMPNNRFLAERTGGTYSTLKVQPAELEDSGVYFCASSQRQSDTGELFFGEGSRLTVL.

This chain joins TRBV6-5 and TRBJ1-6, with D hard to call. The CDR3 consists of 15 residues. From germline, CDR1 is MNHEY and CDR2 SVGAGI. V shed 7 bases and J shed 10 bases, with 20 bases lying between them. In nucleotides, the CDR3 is TGTGCCAGCACCTTACTCACGGAAGGGAGATCACCCCTCCACTTT. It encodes CASTLLTEGRSPLHF.

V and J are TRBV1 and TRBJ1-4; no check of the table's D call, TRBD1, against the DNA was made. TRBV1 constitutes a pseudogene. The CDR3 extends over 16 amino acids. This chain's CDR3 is CTSSQGSGTGDEKLFF. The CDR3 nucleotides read TGCACCAGCAGCCAAGGGAGCGGGACAGGGGATGAAAAACTGTTTTTT.

The DNA for the CDR3 is TGCGCCAGCAGCTCGTTAGCGGGGCCAGATACGCAGTATTTT. Encoded protein: CASSSLAGPDTQYF. This sequence joins TRBV5-1 and TRBJ2-3, with TRBD2 identical over 8 bases. The CDR3 consists of 14 residues. Germline values: CDR1 SGHRS, CDR2 YFSETQ. Unmatched junction bases numbered 4, after V lost 3 bases and J lost 4 bases.

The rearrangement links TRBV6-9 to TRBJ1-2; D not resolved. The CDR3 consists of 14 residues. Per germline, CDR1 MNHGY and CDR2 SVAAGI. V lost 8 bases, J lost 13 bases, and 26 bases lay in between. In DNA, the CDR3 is TGTGCCAGCGAAGGGATCACCCCACGAAGTCGAGGCACCTTC. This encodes CASEGITPRSRGTF.

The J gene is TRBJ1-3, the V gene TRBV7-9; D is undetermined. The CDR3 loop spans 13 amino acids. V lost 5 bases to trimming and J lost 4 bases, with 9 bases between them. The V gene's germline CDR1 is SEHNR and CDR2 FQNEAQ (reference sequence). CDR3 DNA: TGTGCCAGCAGCCCTGTCAGGGGAAACACCATATATTTT. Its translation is CASSPVRGNTIYF.

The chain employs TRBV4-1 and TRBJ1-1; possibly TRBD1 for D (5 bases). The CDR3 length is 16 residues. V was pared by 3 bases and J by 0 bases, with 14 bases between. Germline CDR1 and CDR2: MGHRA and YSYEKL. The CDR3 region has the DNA TGCGCCAGCAGCCAGGGCCACAGGAACTTGAACACTGAAGCTTTCTTT. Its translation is CASSQGHRNLNTEAFF.

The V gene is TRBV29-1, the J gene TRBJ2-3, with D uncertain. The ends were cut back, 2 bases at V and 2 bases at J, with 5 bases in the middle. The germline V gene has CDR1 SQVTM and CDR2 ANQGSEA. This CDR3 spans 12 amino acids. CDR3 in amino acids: CSVERATDTQYF. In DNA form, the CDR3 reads TGCAGCGTTGAAAGGGCCACAGATACGCAGTATTTT.

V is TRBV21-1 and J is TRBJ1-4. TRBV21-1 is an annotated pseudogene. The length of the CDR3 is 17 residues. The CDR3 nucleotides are TGTGCCAGCAGCATCCTCGGGCAGGGAGCAACTAATGAAAAACTGTTTTTT. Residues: CASSILGQGATNEKLFF.